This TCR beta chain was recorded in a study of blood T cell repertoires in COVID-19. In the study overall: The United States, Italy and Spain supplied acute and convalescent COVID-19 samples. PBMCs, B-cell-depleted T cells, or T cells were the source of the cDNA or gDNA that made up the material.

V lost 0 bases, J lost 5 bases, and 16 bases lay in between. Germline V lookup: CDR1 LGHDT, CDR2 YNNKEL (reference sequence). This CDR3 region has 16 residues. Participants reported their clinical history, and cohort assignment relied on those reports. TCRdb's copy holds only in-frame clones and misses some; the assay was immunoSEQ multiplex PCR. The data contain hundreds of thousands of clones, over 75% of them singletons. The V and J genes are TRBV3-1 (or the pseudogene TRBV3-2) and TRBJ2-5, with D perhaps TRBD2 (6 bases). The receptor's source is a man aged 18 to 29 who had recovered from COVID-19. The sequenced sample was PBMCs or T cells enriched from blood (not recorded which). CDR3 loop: CASSQEVLAGGETQYF. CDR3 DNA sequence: TGTGCCAGCAGCCAAGAAGTATTGGCCGGAGGGGAGACCCAGTACTTC.